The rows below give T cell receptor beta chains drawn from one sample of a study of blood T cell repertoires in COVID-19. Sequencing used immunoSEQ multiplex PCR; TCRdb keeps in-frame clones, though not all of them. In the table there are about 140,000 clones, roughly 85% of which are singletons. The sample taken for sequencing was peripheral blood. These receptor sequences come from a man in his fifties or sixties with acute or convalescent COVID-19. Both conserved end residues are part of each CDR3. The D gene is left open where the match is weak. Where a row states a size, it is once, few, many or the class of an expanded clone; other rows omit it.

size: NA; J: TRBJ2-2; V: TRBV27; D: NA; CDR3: CASTAQGTGELFF; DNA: TGTGCCAGCACCGCGCAGGGCACCGGGGAGCTGTTTTTT
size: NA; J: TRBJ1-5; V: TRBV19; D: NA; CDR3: CASSIPPGDIAKPQHF; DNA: TGTGCCAGTAGTATTCCCCCAGGGGACATAGCAAAGCCCCAGCATTTT
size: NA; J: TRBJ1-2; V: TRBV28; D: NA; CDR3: CASSLWGRGYTF; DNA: TGTGCCAGCAGTTTATGGGGGCGCGGCTACACCTTC
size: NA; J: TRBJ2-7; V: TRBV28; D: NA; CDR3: CASSQMEEQYF; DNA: TGTGCCAGCAGCCAAATGGAGGAGCAGTACTTC
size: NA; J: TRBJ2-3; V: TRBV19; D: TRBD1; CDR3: CASRGGRPTDTQYF; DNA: TGTGCCAGTAGAGGGGGCCGCCCCACAGATACGCAGTATTTT
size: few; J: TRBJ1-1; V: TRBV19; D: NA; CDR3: CASSNVLRGGTEAFF; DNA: TGTGCCAGTAGCAATGTTCTGAGGGGGGGCACTGAAGCTTTCTTT
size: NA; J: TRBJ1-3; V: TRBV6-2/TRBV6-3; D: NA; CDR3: CASSYLGLSGNTIYF; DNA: TGTGCCAGCAGTTACCTGGGACTCTCTGGAAACACCATATATTTT
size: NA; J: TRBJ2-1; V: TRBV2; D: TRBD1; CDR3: CASTTGGRNEQFF; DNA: TGTGCCAGCACGACAGGGGGCCGGAATGAGCAGTTCTTC
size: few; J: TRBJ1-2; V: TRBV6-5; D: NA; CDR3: CASSLQQGSSYGYTF; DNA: TGTGCCAGCAGTTTACAACAGGGCTCAAGCTATGGCTACACCTTC
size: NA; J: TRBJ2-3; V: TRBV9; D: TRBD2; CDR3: CASSPTSGNIQSTDTQYF; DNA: TGTGCCAGCAGCCCGACTAGCGGGAATATTCAAAGCACAGATACGCAGTATTTT
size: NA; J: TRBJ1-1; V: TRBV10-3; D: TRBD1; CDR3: CAIGDSRKGISNTEAFF; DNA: TGTGCCATCGGGGACAGCCGAAAAGGAATTTCGAACACTGAAGCTTTCTTT
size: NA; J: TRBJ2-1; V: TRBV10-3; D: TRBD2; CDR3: CAISAGSGGGEQFF; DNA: TGTGCCATCAGTGCAGGGAGCGGGGGCGGTGAGCAGTTCTTC
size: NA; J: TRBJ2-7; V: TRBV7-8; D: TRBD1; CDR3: CASSFSGQAYEQYF; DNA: TGTGCCAGCAGCTTCTCTGGACAGGCATACGAGCAGTACTTC
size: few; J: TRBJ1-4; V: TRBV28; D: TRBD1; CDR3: CASSLFGDRGKKLFF; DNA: TGTGCCAGCTCCTTATTCGGTGACAGGGGTAAAAAACTGTTTTTT
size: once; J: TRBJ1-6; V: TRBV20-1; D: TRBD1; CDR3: CSASGGTASSYNSPLHF; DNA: TGCAGTGCTAGTGGGGGGACAGCGAGCTCCTATAATTCACCCCTCCACTTT
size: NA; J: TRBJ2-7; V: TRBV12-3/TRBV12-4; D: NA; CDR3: CASSILRDSEQYF; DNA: TGTGCCAGCAGCATTCTACGGGACTCCGAGCAGTACTTC
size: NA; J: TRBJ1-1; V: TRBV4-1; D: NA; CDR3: CASSRNQRLETEAFF; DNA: TGCGCCAGCAGCCGGAACCAGAGGTTGGAGACTGAAGCTTTCTTT
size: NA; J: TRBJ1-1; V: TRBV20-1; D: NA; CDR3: CSAIGNTEAFF; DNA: TGCAGTGCTATCGGGAACACTGAAGCTTTCTTT
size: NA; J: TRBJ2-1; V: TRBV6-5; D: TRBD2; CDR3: CASKLAANEQFF; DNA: TGTGCCAGCAAACTAGCGGCGAATGAGCAGTTCTTC
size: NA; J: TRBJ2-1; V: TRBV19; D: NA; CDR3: CASSREGGLSSYNEQFF; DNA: TGTGCCAGTAGTAGGGAGGGGGGGTTGAGCTCCTACAATGAGCAGTTCTTC
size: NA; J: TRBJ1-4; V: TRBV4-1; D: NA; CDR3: CASSPLGATNEKLFF; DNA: TGCGCCAGCAGCCCGCTAGGTGCAACTAATGAAAAACTGTTTTTT
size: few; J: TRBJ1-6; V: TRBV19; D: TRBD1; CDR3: CASSISAGGSDSPLHF; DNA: TGTGCCAGTAGTATTAGCGCAGGGGGCAGTGATTCACCCCTCCACTTT
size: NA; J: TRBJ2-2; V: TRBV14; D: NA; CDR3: CASSQDLGQVNTGELFF; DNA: TGTGCCAGCAGCCAAGATCTGGGTCAGGTTAACACCGGGGAGCTGTTTTTT
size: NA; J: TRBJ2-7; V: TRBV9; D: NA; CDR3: CASSVAGQGGDEQYF; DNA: TGTGCCAGCAGCGTAGCTGGTCAGGGGGGCGACGAGCAGTACTTC
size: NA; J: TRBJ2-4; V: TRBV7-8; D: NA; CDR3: CASSPLFSGAKNIQYF; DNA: TGTGCCAGCAGCCCCCTCTTCAGCGGAGCCAAAAACATTCAGTACTTC
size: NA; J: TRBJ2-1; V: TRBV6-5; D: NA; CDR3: CASSYHPSNEQFF; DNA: TGTGCCAGCAGTTACCACCCTAGTAATGAGCAGTTCTTC
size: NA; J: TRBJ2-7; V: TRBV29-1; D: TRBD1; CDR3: CSVERFDRASYEQYF; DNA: TGCAGCGTTGAGAGATTCGACAGGGCTTCCTACGAGCAGTACTTC
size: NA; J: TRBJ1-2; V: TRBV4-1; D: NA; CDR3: CASSQVGVIDGYTF; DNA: TGCGCCAGCAGCCAAGTCGGGGTGATAGATGGCTACACCTTC
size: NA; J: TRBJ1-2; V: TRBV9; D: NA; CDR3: CASSVGVGRREGGYTF; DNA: TGTGCCAGCAGCGTAGGGGTAGGGCGGCGTGAGGGAGGCTACACCTTC
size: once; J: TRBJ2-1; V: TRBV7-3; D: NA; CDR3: CASSLTAGSSYNEQFF; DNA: TGTGCCAGCAGCTTAACGGCGGGCAGCTCCTACAATGAGCAGTTCTTC
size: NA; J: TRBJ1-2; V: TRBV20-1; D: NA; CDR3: CSAQRAEGYTF; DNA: TGCAGTGCTCAGAGGGCGGAGGGCTACACCTTC
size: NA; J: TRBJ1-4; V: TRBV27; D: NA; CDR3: CASSLRAGNGLGLFF; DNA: TGTGCCAGCAGTTTAAGGGCGGGAAACGGCCTTGGTCTGTTTTTT
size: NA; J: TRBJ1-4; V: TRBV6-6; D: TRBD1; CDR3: CASSSVRDRVEKLFF; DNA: TGTGCCAGCAGCTCGGTTCGGGACAGGGTTGAAAAACTGTTTTTT
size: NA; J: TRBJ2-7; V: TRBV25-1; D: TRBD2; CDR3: CASRLASSYEQYF; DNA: TGTGCCAGTCGACTAGCGAGCTCCTACGAGCAGTACTTC
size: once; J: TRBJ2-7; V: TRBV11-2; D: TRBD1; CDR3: CASSFGTATYEQYF; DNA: TGTGCCAGCAGCTTCGGGACAGCAACCTACGAGCAGTACTTC
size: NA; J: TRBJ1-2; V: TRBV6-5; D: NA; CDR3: CASSHDRRNYGYTF; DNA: TGTGCCAGCAGTCATGACAGGAGAAACTATGGCTACACCTTC
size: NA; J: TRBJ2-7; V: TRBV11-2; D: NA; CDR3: CASSFPVPIPSSYEQYF; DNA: TGTGCCAGCAGCTTTCCTGTTCCCATTCCCAGCTCCTACGAGCAGTACTTC
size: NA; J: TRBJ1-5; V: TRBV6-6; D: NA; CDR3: CASERQHSNQPQHF; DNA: TGTGCCAGCGAGAGACAGCATAGCAATCAGCCCCAGCATTTT
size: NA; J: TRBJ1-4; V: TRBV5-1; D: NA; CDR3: CASSLAGLFEKLFF; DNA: TGCGCCAGCAGCTTGGCGGGACTTTTTGAAAAACTGTTTTTT
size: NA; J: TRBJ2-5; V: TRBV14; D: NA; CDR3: CASSQVFQETQYF; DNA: TGTGCCAGCAGCCAAGTCTTTCAAGAGACCCAGTACTTC
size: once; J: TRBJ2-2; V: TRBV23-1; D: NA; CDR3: CARKGRGSNTGELFF; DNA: TGCGCCCGTAAAGGACGGGGGTCGAACACCGGGGAGCTGTTTTTT
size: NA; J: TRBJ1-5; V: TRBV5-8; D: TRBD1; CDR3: CASTGGPYSNQPQHF; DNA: TGTGCCAGCACAGGGGGCCCGTATAGCAATCAGCCCCAGCATTTT
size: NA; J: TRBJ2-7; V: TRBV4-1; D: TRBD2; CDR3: CASSQEPGTSGKSSYEQYF; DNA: TGCGCCAGCAGCCAAGAACCCGGGACTAGCGGGAAGAGCTCCTACGAGCAGTACTTC
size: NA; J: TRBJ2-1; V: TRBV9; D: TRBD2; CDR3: CASSDWLAGDNEQFF; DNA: TGTGCCAGCAGCGATTGGCTAGCGGGAGACAATGAGCAGTTCTTC
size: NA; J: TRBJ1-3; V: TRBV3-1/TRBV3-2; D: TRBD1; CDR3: CASSQGRTGGGNTIYF; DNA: TGTGCCAGCAGCCAAGGGCGGACAGGCGGAGGAAACACCATATATTTT
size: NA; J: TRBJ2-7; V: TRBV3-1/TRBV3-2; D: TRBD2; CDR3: CASRGTGLAGEQYF; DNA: TGTGCCAGCAGAGGAACGGGACTAGCGGGGGAGCAGTACTTC